The 9 T cell receptor beta chains given below trace back to one sample, sequenced in a study of T cells in localized non-small cell lung cancer. Data came from immunoSEQ multiplex PCR; TCRdb stores just in-frame clones and leaves some out. The profile shows 25,000 to 35,000 clones, about 86% of them singletons. The sample in question was peripheral blood mononuclear cells, obtained before any cancer treatment. The receptors were gathered from a man aged 35-69 years with stage III lung adenocarcinoma.

The gene calls are TRBV15 and TRBJ1-2; D remains unclear. Trimming took 4 bases from V and 1 from J, leaving 10 bases between them. The CDR3 loop spans 14 amino acids. Germline V CDR1 and CDR2: LNHNV, YYDKDF (reference sequence). For the CDR3, the DNA is TGTGCCACCAGCATCGGCCCCATTAACTATGGCTACACCTTC. The encoded protein is CATSIGPINYGYTF. Using reference TRBV15 and TRBJ1-2 for the parts outside the CDR3, the full variable domain is DAMVIQNPRYQVTQFGKPVTLSCSQTLNHNVMYWYQQKSSQAPKLLFHYYDKDFNNEADTPDNFQSRRPNTSFCFLDIRSPGLGDTAMYLCATSIGPINYGYTFGSGTRLTVV.

DNA for the CDR3: TGTGCCAGTAGGCCGGGACACCCCTATGGCTACACCTTC. This gives the protein CASRPGHPYGYTF. V gene TRBV19 combines with J gene TRBJ1-2, with D perhaps TRBD1 (6 bases). This CDR3 is built from 13 residues. From germline, CDR1 is LNHDA and CDR2 SQIVND (reference sequence). Deletions cut 6 bases from V and 4 bases from J, with 12 bases between.

This chain uses TRBV5-3 with TRBJ1-5; D is unclear. TRBV5-3 is an open reading frame whose function is uncertain. Trimming took 4 bases from V and 0 from J, leaving 5 bases between them. This CDR3 region has 13 residues. CDR3 protein: CARSTVSNQPQHF. The CDR3 DNA reads as TGTGCCAGAAGCACAGTTAGCAATCAGCCCCAGCATTTT.

The V and J genes are TRBV6-5 and TRBJ1-3; TRBD1 is a possible D gene (5 bases). CDR3 size: 14 residues. Looked up from germline, CDR1 is MNHEY and CDR2 is SVGAGI. Trimming removed 6 bases at V and 4 bases at J, with 13 bases between. CDR3 nucleotides: TGTGCCAGCAGCAACTTAGGGGCCGGAAACACCATATATTTT. It specifies CASSNLGAGNTIYF.

V and J are TRBV9 and TRBJ2-2, with 8 bases matching TRBD1. V lost 2 bases and J lost 8; bases outside the gene matches: 8. Per germline, CDR1 SGDLS and CDR2 YYNGEE. This CDR3 spans 15 amino acids. CDR3 sequence reads: CASSVRQGAAGELFF. CDR3 coding DNA: TGTGCCAGCAGCGTTCGCCAGGGGGCGGCTGGGGAGCTGTTTTTT.

The rearrangement uses TRBV12-2 and TRBJ2-7; TRBD1, the table's D call, was not compared with the DNA. TRBV12-2 is a pseudogene locus. The CDR3 contains 15 residues. For the CDR3, the DNA is TGTGCAAGTCGCTCGGGACAGGCCACCTCCTACGAGCAGTACTTC. It translates to CASRSGQATSYEQYF.

This clone is a singleton in its sample. The gene calls are TRBV2 and TRBJ2-3, with D possibly matching TRBD1 (5 bases). Trimming removed 6 bases at V and 2 bases at J, with 15 bases between. Germline V gene data show CDR1 as SNHLY and CDR2 as FYNNEI. The CDR3 is 15 residues long. The CDR3 DNA follows: TGTGCCAGCAGCGCCGCAGGGTTTGTCACAGATACGCAGTATTTT. Protein: CASSAAGFVTDTQYF.

The gene calls are TRBV4-2 and TRBJ2-5; D might be TRBD1 or TRBD2, each matching 5 bases. Germline values: CDR1 LGHNA, CDR2 YNFKEQ. The CDR3 consists of 12 residues. V was trimmed by 8 bases and J by 1 base, leaving 8 bases between them. CDR3 sequence reads: CASSGPQETQYF. CDR3 nucleotides: TGTGCCAGCTCGGGACCCCAAGAGACCCAGTACTTC.

This clone was seen a handful of times. This sequence joins TRBV18 and TRBJ1-1, with D perhaps TRBD1 (5 bases). V lost 6 bases to trimming and J lost 1 base, with 15 bases between them. The germline V gene encodes CDR1 KGHSH and CDR2 LQKENI. The CDR3 has 15 residues. CDR3 in amino acids: CASSRQGGRNTEAFF. Here the CDR3 DNA reads TGTGCCAGCTCTCGTCAGGGAGGGCGGAACACTGAAGCTTTCTTT.